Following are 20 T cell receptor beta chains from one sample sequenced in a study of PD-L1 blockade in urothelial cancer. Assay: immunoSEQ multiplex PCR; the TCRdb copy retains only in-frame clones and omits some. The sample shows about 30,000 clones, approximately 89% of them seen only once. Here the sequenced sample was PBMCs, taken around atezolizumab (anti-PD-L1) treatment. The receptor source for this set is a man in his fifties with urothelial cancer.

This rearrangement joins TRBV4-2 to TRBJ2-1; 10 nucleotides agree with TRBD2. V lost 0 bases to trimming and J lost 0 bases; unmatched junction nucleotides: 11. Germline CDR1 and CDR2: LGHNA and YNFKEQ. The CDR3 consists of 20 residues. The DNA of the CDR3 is TGTGCCAGCAGCCAAGATTTCGGTAGCGGGGGGATAAGCTCCTACAATGAGCAGTTCTTC. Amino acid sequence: CASSQDFGSGGISSYNEQFF.

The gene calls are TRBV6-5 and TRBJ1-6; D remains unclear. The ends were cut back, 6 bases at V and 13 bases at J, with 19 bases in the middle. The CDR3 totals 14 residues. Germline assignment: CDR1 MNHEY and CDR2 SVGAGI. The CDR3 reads CASSPPGAGVPLHF. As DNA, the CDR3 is TGTGCCAGCAGCCCACCTGGTGCCGGTGTGCCCCTCCACTTT.

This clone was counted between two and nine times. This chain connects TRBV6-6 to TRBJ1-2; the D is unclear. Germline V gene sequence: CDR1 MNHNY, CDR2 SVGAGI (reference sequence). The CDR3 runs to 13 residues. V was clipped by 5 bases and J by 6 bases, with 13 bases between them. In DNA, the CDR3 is TGTGCCAGCAGTCAAAACCTCAGGAATGGCTACACCTTC. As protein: CASSQNLRNGYTF.

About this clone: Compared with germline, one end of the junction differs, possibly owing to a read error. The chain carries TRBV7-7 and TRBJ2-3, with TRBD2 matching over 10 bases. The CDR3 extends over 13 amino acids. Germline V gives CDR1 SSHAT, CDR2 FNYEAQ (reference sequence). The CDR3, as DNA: TGTGCTAGCAGCATGGGACTAGCGGATACGCAGTATTTT. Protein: CASSMGLADTQYF.

In DNA, the CDR3 is TGTGCCAGCAGTTACGGCAGGGGAAACAATCAGCCCCAGCATTTT. Residues: CASSYGRGNNQPQHF. The chain joins TRBV6-6 to TRBJ1-5, with D perhaps TRBD1 (6 bases). V was cut by 2 bases and J by 3 bases, with 11 bases left in between. Germline V gene data show CDR1 as MNHNY and CDR2 as SVGAGI (reference sequence). The CDR3 runs to 15 residues.

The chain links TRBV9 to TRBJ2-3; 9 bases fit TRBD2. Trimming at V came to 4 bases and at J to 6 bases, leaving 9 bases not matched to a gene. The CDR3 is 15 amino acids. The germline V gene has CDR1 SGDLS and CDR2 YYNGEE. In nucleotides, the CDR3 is TGTGCCAGCAGCTCCGTGGGCGGGGGGGCTGATACGCAGTATTTT. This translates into CASSSVGGGADTQYF. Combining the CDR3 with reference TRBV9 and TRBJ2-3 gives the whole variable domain DSGVTQTPKHLITATGQRVTLRCSPRSGDLSVYWYQQSLDQGLQFLIQYYNGEERAKGNILERFSAQQFPDLHSELNLSSLELGDSALYFCASSSVGGGADTQYFGPGTRLTVL.

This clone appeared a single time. The CDR3 spells CASSEGTSGRDTQYF. Here the CDR3 DNA reads TGTGCCAGCAGCGAGGGCACTAGCGGGAGGGATACGCAGTATTTT. The chain is built from TRBV9 and TRBJ2-3; TRBD2 matches 12 bases. CDR3 length: 15 amino acids. Germline V gene sequence: CDR1 SGDLS, CDR2 YYNGEE. V gave up 3 bases and J gave up 6 bases; unmatched junction bases: 5.

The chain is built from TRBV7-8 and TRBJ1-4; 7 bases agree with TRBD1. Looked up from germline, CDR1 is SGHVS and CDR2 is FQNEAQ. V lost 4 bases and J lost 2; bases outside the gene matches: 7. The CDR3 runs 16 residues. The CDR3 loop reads CASSSGDRVTNEKLFF. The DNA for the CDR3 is TGTGCCAGCAGCTCCGGAGACAGGGTGACTAATGAAAAACTGTTTTTT.

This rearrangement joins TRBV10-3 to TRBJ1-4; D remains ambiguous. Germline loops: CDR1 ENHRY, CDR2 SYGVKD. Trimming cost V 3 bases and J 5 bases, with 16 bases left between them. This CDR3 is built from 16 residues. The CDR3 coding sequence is TGTGCCATCAGTGATTCGGGTCTGCAGCAAAATGAAAAACTGTTTTTT. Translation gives CAISDSGLQQNEKLFF.

CDR3 loop: CASSPSGGRRYGYTF. CDR3 DNA: TGTGCCAGCAGTCCTTCTGGGGGCCGTCGCTATGGCTACACCTTC. The chain recombines TRBV6-6 with TRBJ1-2; a possible D gene is TRBD1 (6 bases). The V gene lost 5 bases and the J gene lost 4 bases, with 17 bases spanning the gap. The length of the CDR3 is 15 residues. Germline lookup yields CDR1 MNHNY and CDR2 SVGAGI (reference sequence).

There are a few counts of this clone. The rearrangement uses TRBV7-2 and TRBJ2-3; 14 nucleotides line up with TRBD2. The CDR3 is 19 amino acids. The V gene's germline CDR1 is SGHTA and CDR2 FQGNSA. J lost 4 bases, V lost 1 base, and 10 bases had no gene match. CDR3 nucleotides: TGTGCCAGCAGCTTAGGAGGGACTAGCGGGGGATACCCCCCAGATACGCAGTATTTT. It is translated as CASSLGGTSGGYPPDTQYF.

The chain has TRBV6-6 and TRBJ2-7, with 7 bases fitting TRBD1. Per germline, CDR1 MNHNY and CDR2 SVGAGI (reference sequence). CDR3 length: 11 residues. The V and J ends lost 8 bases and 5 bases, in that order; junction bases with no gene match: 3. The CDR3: CASVQGDEQYF. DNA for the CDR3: TGTGCCAGCGTCCAGGGGGACGAGCAGTACTTC.

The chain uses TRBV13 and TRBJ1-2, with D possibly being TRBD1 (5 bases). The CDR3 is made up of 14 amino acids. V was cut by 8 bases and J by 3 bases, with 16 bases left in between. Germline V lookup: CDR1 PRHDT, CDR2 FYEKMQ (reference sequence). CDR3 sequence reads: CASAGGRGYYGYTF. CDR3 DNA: TGTGCCAGCGCCGGGGGGAGGGGTTACTATGGCTACACCTTC.

The CDR3 spells CAISEPGQGGPETQYF. The DNA for the CDR3 is TGTGCCATCAGTGAACCGGGACAGGGGGGTCCAGAGACCCAGTACTTC. The rearrangement links TRBV10-3 to TRBJ2-5; 11 nucleotides match TRBD1. Trimming at V came to 3 bases and at J to 4 bases, leaving 7 bases not matched to a gene. The germline V gene encodes CDR1 ENHRY and CDR2 SYGVKD. CDR3 length equals 16 residues.

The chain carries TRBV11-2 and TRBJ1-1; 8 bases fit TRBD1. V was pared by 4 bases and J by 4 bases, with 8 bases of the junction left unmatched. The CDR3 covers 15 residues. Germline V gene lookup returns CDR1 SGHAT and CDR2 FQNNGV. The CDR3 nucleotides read TGTGCCAGCAGCTACGCAGTACAGGGGGGCACTGAAGCTTTCTTT. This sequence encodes CASSYAVQGGTEAFF.

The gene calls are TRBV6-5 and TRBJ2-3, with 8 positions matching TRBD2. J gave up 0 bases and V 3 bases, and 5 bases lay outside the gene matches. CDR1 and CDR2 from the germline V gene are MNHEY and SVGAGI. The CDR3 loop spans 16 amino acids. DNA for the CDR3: TGTGCCAGCAGTTATTTTGGACTAGCTAGCACAGATACGCAGTATTTT. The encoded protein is CASSYFGLASTDTQYF.

CDR3 nucleotides: TGTGCCAGCAGTAATACAGGGGCAGGCTACGAGCAGTACTTC. It is translated as CASSNTGAGYEQYF. The V gene is TRBV25-1, the J gene TRBJ2-7, with 7 bases that match TRBD1. CDR3 length equals 14 residues. Germline V gene sequence: CDR1 MGHDK, CDR2 SYGVNS. With 5 bases clipped from V and 3 bases from J, the junction kept 7 bases outside the gene matches.

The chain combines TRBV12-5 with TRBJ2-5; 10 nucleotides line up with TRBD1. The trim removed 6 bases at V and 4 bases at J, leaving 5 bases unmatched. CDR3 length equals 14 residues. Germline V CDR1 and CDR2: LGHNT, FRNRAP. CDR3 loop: CASGDRGRLETQYF. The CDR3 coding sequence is TGTGCTAGTGGAGACAGGGGGCGTTTAGAGACCCAGTACTTC.

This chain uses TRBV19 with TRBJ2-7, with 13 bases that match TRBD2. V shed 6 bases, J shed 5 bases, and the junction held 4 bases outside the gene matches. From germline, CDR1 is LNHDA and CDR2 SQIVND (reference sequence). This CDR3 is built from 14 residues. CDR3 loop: CASRSGLAGDEQYF. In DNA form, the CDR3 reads TGTGCCAGTAGGTCTGGACTAGCGGGAGACGAGCAGTACTTC.

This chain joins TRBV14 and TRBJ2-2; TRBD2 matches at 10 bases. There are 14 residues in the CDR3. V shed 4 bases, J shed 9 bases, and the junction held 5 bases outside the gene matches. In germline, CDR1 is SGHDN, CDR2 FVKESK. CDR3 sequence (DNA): TGTGCCAGCAGCCCCACTAGCGGGATCAGGGAGCTGTTTTTT. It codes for CASSPTSGIRELFF.